This T cell receptor (beta chain) was identified in a study of T-cell reconstitution after alpha-beta-depleted transplantation in children. The study's findings and limits: Several hundred expanded graft clones reportedly gave rise to the alpha-beta T cells present about two months after transplant. Diversity of TCRbeta at day 60 was high in some patients, arising from surviving recipient T cells and thymic progenitors.

This clonotype was observed a few times. The antigen remains unidentified. For TCRbeta, the library was prepared with unique molecular identifiers. TCRdb passed the PCR reads through MiXCR, listing each CDR3 protein once. In the table there are hundreds of thousands of distinct CDR3 sequences, about 12% of which are singletons. The source is a girl aged 2 to 9 with congenital amegakaryocytic thrombocytopenia, due to receive a stem cell transplant. The sample here was PBMCs, taken before TCRalphabeta/CD19-depleted stem cell transplant.

Written as DNA, the CDR3 is TGTGCCACCAGTGCCTATCCCCTAGAGACCCAGTACTTC. Translation gives CATSAYPLETQYF. The chain combines TRBV24-1 with TRBJ2-5; no clear D gene. The CDR3 consists of 13 residues. Trimming took off 5 bases at V and 4 bases at J, with 10 bases between the two ends. CDR1 and CDR2 from the germline V gene are KGHDR and SFDVKD.